This T cell receptor (beta chain) emerged from a study of blood T cell repertoires in COVID-19. Study summary: COVID-19 samples, acute and convalescent, were from the United States, Italy and Spain.

Method: immunoSEQ multiplex PCR; TCRdb's copy keeps in-frame clones and lacks some. The table has around 290,000 clones, about 90% seen once. V gave up 1 base and J gave up 0 bases; unmatched junction bases: 8. There are 18 residues in the CDR3. Germline V CDR1 and CDR2: MDHEN, SYDVKM. The chain has TRBV28 and TRBJ1-3; 8 bases map to TRBD1. This sequence was found in a woman in her forties or fifties who had recovered from COVID-19. Sequenced: peripheral blood. DNA of the CDR3: TGTGCCAGCAGTTTATTTTCAGGGGGCCTGAGCTCTGGAAACACCATATATTTT. Translated, it gives CASSLFSGGLSSGNTIYF.